This TCR beta chain appears in the sequencing data of a study of Ad26.COV2.S vaccination and SARS-CoV-2 variants. Broader study findings: After vaccination, reports described spike-specific CD8+ and CD4+ T cell responses as showing substantial breadth.

Treatment given: around 19 received Ad26.COV2.S at low or high dose, single or two shots; roughly 5 received placebo; per-sample allocation not given. Each sample was drawn 63 days after the first injection (of vaccine or placebo). The sample came from a Boston adult aged 18-55 years. The CDR3 length is 15 residues. The germline V gene has CDR1 SNHLY and CDR2 FYNNEI. Trimming at V came to 7 bases and at J to 7 bases, leaving 9 bases not matched to a gene. On this clone itself: The target antigen is unknown.

TCRdb's table, derived via immunoSEQ multiplex PCR, lists solely in-frame clones and lacks some. This table has about 410,000 clones, 88% appearing once. The J gene is TRBJ1-6, the V gene TRBV2; 8 bases line up with TRBD1. Here the sequenced sample was peripheral blood, taken in a trial of Ad26.COV2.S vaccine versus placebo. The receptor was isolated from a person aged 18-65 years who received the Ad26.COV2.S COVID-19 vaccine or a placebo. CDR3 sequence: CASTFIRGRNSPLHF. The DNA for the CDR3 is TGTGCCAGCACTTTTATCAGGGGGCGAAATTCACCCCTCCACTTT.